The present T cell receptor (beta chain) was sequenced within a study of beta chain features in type 1 diabetes. One heparinised blood draw, averaging about 100 mL, came from each donor. CDR1 is MNHEY, CDR2 SMNVEV, per germline (reference sequence). The V segment lost 6 bases and the J segment 1 base; nucleotides outside the gene matches: 12. The CDR3 totals 16 residues. The sequenced template was cDNA made from the entire isolated RNA. TCRdb's table, derived via immunoSEQ multiplex PCR, lists solely in-frame clones and lacks some. The table has a few hundred thousand clones, less than 15% seen once. The receptor was isolated from a woman in her late teens or twenties in good health. Sample: naive CD4+ T cells from blood. The J gene is TRBJ2-7, the V gene TRBV27; 7 nucleotides align to TRBD1. The CDR3 loop is CASSPMRGPISYEQYF. CDR3 DNA: TGTGCCAGCAGCCCTATGAGGGGGCCGATTTCCTACGAGCAGTACTTC.